The TCR beta chain described here comes from a study of shared clonotypes between healthy human individuals (dated by TCRdb to 2018 to 2020). With respect to the entire study: The cohort comprised a couple of women and a few men aged 18 to 49 years. To estimate repertoire size and how much clonotypes are shared between individuals, the study performed deep sequencing of blood TCR repertoires from a few healthy adults. For each donor, three plates each were used for CD4 naive and CD4 memory, two plates were used for CD8 naive, and one plate was used for CD8 memory. Libraries were prepared and TCR repertoires were sequenced by different laboratories using diverse techniques, in order to increase sequencing depth and limit assay-specific biases. Leukapheresis yielded between about 0.94 and 9 billion PBMCs per donor. Findings and caveats that apply to the study as a whole: Naive subsets generally had larger estimated clonotype richness than memory subsets did. Pairwise subsampling indicated that sequencing depth was expected to affect the degree of clonotype sharing among donors. The small number of donors limited the genetic and exposure-history diversity represented. Across four donors, around 5.4% of naive CD4, around 3.3% of naive CD8, 2.3% of memory CD4, and about 0.44% of memory CD8 clonotypes were shared. Sampling was limited to blood, and TCR repertoires in tissue likely differ from TCR repertoires in blood. Compared with non-shared clonotypes, the clonotypes found in all four sorted-subset donors had higher generation probabilities. Even with the large sequencing depth, rarefaction of the sorted-subset datasets indicated that sequencing was incomplete.

The cysteine opens and the phenylalanine closes a CDR3 of 16 amino acids. Of the read, only the CDR3 DNA is kept; its 48 bases are in frame from base 1. As encoded in the germline V gene (reference sequence), CDR1 is SGHNT while CDR2 is YYREEE. Germline trimming: 4 bases from V, 8 bases from J; junction bases outside gene matches: 12. Using the deep immunoSEQ assay, multiplex PCR amplified TCR CDR3 regions from genomic DNA. Extracted genomic DNA from each cell subset was spread evenly across all wells of several immunoSEQ 96-well plates, with each plate serving as a replicate. Each replicate PCR for sorted subsets received approximately 220 ng genomic DNA, equal to about 30,000 T cell genomes. The purified libraries were quantified using a Qubit 3.0 fluorometer, sized with a Bioanalyzer 2100, and then quantified again using the KAPA Library Quantification kit. A separate single-read 150-cycle Illumina NextSeq 550 flow cell was used to sequence each immunoSEQ 96-well plate. As for how the authors treated the data: Because only junctional sequences without quality scores were contained in the immunoSEQ output, filtering matching that applied to full-length reads could not be performed. Sequences were annotated with PyIR, a Python wrapper for IgBLAST v1.9, and V/J genes and CDR3 were assigned using IMGT germline references. Reads were removed for weak V/J assignments (E-value above 1e-6), missing CDR3, stop codons, out-of-frame junctions, or ambiguous translated residues. V3J clonotypes were defined as sequences sharing the same inferred V gene, J gene, and CDR3 amino acid sequence. The percentage overlap between two repertoires was calculated by dividing the number of shared unique clonotypes by the size of the smaller repertoire. Repertoire richness was assessed with RTK rarefaction, the Chao1 estimator, and Recon v2.1 estimates of unobserved clonotypes. Generation probabilities were computed with OLGA for all TCRbeta clonotypes obtained by the gDNA method from several donors. As stored in TCRdb, this immuneACCESS dataset retains in-frame rearrangements with V and J assigned. A fraction of the clones does not appear; measured against another copy, unresolved V genes explain less than half of the discrepancy, and the remainder lacks a known reason. V and J calls and clone size follow that table, whereas D and trimming were derived from the DNA. In all, the sample holds some 2,000,000 clones, and roughly 95% of those were seen once. 0.1% to 0.15% of the sample lies in the top ten.

For this clone: Its antigen target is currently unknown. Base qualities were left out, and no much larger clone turns up one base away.

Healthy HIV-negative adults with no recently reported acute infections or vaccinations were included as donors. Every donor was a Caucasian adult living in Nashville, Tennessee, USA. CD4+ T cells were enriched through magnetic negative selection, after which naive cells were positively selected on CD45RA and the remaining negative fraction served as the memory subset. After blood collection by leukapheresis, PBMCs were isolated using Ficoll-Histopaque density gradient centrifugation and then cryopreserved in the vapor phase of liquid nitrogen. Analytical flow cytometry was used to check the purity and quantity of every magnetically sorted T cell population. Genomic DNA was isolated from each sorted fraction and quantified by UV absorbance on a Nanodrop 2000c.

The specimen sequenced was naive CD4+ T cells sorted from blood. The intended sense of this specimen's cell subset or site label: CD45RA+ positively selected. This TCR came from a man aged 18 to 30 in good health. This sequence uses TRBV5-4 and TRBJ1-6, and 7 junctional nucleotides match TRBD1. Here is the DNA: TGTGCCAGCAGCCATTCCAGGGGCCAGGGGGATTCACCCCTCCACTTT. The translation is CASSHSRGQGDSPLHF.